The T cell receptor (beta chain) described here comes from a study of technical replicates of blood from a handful of donors. Germline loops: CDR1 SGHRS, CDR2 YFSETQ. This CDR3 contains 17 residues. Trimming removed 6 bases from V and 0 bases from J; junction bases left unmatched: 10. TCRdb's table, derived via immunoSEQ multiplex PCR, lists solely in-frame clones and lacks some. The sample lists tens of thousands of clones; almost 99% were seen once. The gene calls are TRBV5-1 and TRBJ2-1; TRBD2 matches at 9 bases. This TCR derives from a human donor in good health. Sequencing was done on a sample of T cells isolated from PBMCs. The CDR3 loop reads CASMASGVGSSYNEQFF. DNA for the CDR3: TGCGCCAGCATGGCTAGCGGGGTGGGGAGCTCCTACAATGAGCAGTTCTTC.